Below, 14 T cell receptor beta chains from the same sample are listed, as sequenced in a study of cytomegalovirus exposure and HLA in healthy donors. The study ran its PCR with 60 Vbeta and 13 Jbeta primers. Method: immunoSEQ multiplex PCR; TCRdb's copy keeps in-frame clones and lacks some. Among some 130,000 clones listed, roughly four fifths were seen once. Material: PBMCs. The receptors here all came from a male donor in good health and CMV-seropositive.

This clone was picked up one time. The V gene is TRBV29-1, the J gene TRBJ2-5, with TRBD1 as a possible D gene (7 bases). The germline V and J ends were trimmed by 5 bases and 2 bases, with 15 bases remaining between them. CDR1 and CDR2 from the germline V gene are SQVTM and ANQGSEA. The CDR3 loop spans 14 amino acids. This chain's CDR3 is CSVPSAGGQETQYF. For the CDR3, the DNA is TGCAGCGTTCCAAGTGCAGGGGGGCAAGAGACCCAGTACTTC.

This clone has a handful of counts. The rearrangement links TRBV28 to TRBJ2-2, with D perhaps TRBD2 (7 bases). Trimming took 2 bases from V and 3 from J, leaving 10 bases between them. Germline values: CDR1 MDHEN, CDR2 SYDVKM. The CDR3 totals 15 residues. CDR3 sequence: CASSLAGADTGELFF. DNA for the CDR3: TGTGCCAGCAGTTTAGCGGGGGCGGACACCGGGGAGCTGTTTTTT.

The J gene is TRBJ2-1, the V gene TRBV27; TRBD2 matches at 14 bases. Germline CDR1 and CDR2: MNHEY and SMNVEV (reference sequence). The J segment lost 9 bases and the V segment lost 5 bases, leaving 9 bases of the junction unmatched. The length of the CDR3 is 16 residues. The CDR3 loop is CASSPPGLAGAGEQFF. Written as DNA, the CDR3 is TGTGCCAGCAGTCCGCCGGGACTAGCGGGAGCAGGTGAGCAGTTCTTC.

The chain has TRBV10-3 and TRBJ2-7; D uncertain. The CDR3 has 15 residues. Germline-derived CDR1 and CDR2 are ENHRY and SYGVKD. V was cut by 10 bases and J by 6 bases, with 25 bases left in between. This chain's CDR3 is CASSLTVPPSLEQYF. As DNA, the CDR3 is TGTGCCAGCTCTCTCACTGTACCCCCCTCTCTCGAGCAGTACTTC.

The CDR3 here is CASEQTPHYGYTF. The CDR3 bases are TGTGCCAGCGAACAAACACCCCACTATGGCTACACCTTC. The chain employs TRBV18 and TRBJ1-2; no definite D call. Germline-derived CDR1 and CDR2 are KGHSH and LQKENI. Trimming removed 8 bases at V and 3 bases at J, with 13 bases between. The CDR3 sequence is 13 residues long.

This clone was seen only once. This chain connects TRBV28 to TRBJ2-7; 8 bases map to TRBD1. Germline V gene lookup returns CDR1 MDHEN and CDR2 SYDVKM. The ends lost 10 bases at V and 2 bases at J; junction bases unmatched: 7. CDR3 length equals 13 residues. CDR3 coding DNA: TGTGCCACCCTGTTCAGGGGGCCCTACGAGCAGTACTTC. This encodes CATLFRGPYEQYF.

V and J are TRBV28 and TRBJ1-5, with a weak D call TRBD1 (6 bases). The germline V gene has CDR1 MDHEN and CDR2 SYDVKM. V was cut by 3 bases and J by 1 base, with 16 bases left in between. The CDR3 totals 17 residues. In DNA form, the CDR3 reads TGTGCCAGCAGTTTTATAACAGGGCTGGAAAGCAATCAGCCCCAGCATTTT. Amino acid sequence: CASSFITGLESNQPQHF.

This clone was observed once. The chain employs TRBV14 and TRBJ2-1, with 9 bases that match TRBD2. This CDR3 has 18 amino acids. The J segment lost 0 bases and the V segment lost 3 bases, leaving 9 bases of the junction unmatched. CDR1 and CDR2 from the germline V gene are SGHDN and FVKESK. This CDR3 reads CASSHLAGRMSSYNEQFF. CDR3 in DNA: TGTGCCAGCAGCCACCTAGCGGGAAGGATGAGCTCCTACAATGAGCAGTTCTTC. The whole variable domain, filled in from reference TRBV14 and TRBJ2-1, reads EAGVTQFPSHSVIEKGQTVTLRCDPISGHDNLYWYRRVMGKEIKFLLHFVKESKQDESGMPNNRFLAERTGGTYSTLKVQPAELEDSGVYFCASSHLAGRMSSYNEQFFGPGTRLTVL.

CDR3 residues: CASSSWTSGQETQYF. The CDR3 nucleotides are TGTGCCAGCAGTTCGTGGACTAGCGGACAAGAGACCCAGTACTTC. The chain recombines TRBV27 with TRBJ2-5, with 10 nucleotides matching TRBD2. V lost 4 bases and J lost 2; bases outside the gene matches: 4. CDR3 length: 15 residues. Germline CDR1 MNHEY, CDR2 SMNVEV (reference sequence).

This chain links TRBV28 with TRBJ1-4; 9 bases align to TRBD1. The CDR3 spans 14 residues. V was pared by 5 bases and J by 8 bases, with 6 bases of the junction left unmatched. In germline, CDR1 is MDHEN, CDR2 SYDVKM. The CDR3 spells CASSGGTGREKLFF. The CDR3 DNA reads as TGTGCCAGCAGTGGTGGGACAGGGAGGGAAAAACTGTTTTTT.

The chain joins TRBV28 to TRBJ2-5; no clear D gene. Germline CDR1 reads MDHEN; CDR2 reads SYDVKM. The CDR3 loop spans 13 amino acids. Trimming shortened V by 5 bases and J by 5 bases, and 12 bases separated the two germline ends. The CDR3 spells CASSKLSLETQYF. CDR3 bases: TGTGCCAGCAGTAAGTTGAGTTTGGAGACCCAGTACTTC.

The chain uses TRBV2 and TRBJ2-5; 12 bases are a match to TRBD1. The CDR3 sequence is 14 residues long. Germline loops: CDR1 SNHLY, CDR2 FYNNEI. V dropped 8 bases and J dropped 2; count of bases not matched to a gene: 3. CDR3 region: CASGTGGVQETQYF. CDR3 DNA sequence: TGTGCCAGCGGGACAGGGGGCGTTCAAGAGACCCAGTACTTC.

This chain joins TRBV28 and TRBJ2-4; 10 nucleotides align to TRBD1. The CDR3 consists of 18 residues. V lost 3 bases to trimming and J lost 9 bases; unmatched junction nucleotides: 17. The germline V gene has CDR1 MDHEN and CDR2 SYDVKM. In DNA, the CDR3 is TGTGCCAGCAGTTTGGGGTCTTACGGGACAGGGGTTTTGGTCATTCAGTACTTC. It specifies CASSLGSYGTGVLVIQYF.

DNA of the CDR3: TGTGCCAGCAGTTTAGGGGGGGCTCAGCCCCAGCATTTT. Its protein is CASSLGGAQPQHF. The V gene is TRBV27, the J gene TRBJ1-5, with a possible D match to TRBD1 (6 bases). The V gene's germline CDR1 is MNHEY and CDR2 SMNVEV (reference sequence). The V gene lost 2 bases and the J gene lost 6 bases, with 8 bases spanning the gap. The CDR3 sequence is 13 residues long.